These T cell receptor beta chains were read from a single sample in a study of T cell repertoires in cytomegalovirus infection. TCRdb analysed the reads with MiXCR anew, one entry per CDR3 protein. The table has about 740,000 distinct CDR3 sequences, roughly 35% seen once. Sample: PBMCs. The origin of the receptors is a human donor in good health (CMV status not recorded). Some clones in this sample may be carry-over from other donors' samples. CDR3s include the opening cysteine and the closing phenylalanine or tryptophan. The order of the fields is clone size, D gene, V gene, J gene, CDR3 DNA, CDR3 protein. D genes are given only for firm matches. The size of a clone is reported for some rows only, either as once, few or many, or as a class for expanded clones.

clone size: .; D gene: .; V gene: TRBV20-1; J gene: TRBJ1-2; CDR3 DNA: TGCAGTGCTATTTCGGGCGTAGGAATCTTCTACACCTTC; CDR3 protein: CSAISGVGIFYTF
clone size: .; D gene: .; V gene: TRBV4-1; J gene: TRBJ1-2; CDR3 DNA: TGCGCCAGCAGCCAAGATGTGGCCGCTCCTTCCTATGGCTACACCTTC; CDR3 protein: CASSQDVAAPSYGYTF
clone size: once; D gene: TRBD2; V gene: TRBV18; J gene: TRBJ2-1; CDR3 DNA: TGTGCCAGCTCACCACGAGCTAGCGGGAGAAAGGACAATGAGCAGTTCTTC; CDR3 protein: CASSPRASGRKDNEQFF
clone size: many; D gene: TRBD2; V gene: TRBV7-2; J gene: TRBJ2-3; CDR3 DNA: TGTGCCAGCAGCCCATCGCTTAGCGGGAGCCGCCATACGCAGTATTTT; CDR3 protein: CASSPSLSGSRHTQYF
clone size: .; D gene: TRBD1; V gene: TRBV5-1; J gene: TRBJ1-1; CDR3 DNA: TGCGCCAGCAGCTGGCGACAGGGACTGAACACTGAAGCTTTCTTT; CDR3 protein: CASSWRQGLNTEAFF
clone size: few; D gene: .; V gene: TRBV7-2; J gene: TRBJ1-1; CDR3 DNA: TGTGCCAGCAGGGGCCTCCGGAACACTGAAGCTTTCTTT; CDR3 protein: CASRGLRNTEAFF
clone size: many; D gene: .; V gene: TRBV28; J gene: TRBJ2-1; CDR3 DNA: TGTGCCAGCAGTCCCACGCCGACTACCAATGAGCAGTTCTTC; CDR3 protein: CASSPTPTTNEQFF
clone size: .; D gene: TRBD1; V gene: TRBV12-3/TRBV12-4; J gene: TRBJ1-5; CDR3 DNA: TGTGCCAGCAGTTGGGCATCAACACAGGGGTTGGTGAGCAATCAGCCCCAGCATTTT; CDR3 protein: CASSWASTQGLVSNQPQHF
clone size: .; D gene: TRBD1; V gene: TRBV20-1; J gene: TRBJ1-5; CDR3 DNA: TGCAGTGCTAGAGTACCAGGGGGATTGAATCAGCCCCAGCATTTT; CDR3 protein: CSARVPGGLNQPQHF
clone size: .; D gene: TRBD1; V gene: TRBV28; J gene: TRBJ1-5; CDR3 DNA: TGTGCCAGCAGTCCGCCGAGGACAGGGGATAGCAATCAGCCCCAGCATTTT; CDR3 protein: CASSPPRTGDSNQPQHF
clone size: many; D gene: .; V gene: TRBV7-8; J gene: TRBJ2-7; CDR3 DNA: TGTGCCAGCAGCCCCATAGTAGGTAACTCCTACGAGCAGTACTTC; CDR3 protein: CASSPIVGNSYEQYF
clone size: .; D gene: .; V gene: TRBV7-9; J gene: TRBJ1-1; CDR3 DNA: TGTGCCAGCAGCCCCACCGAGGGCCCCTACACTGAAGCTTTCTTT; CDR3 protein: CASSPTEGPYTEAFF
clone size: many; D gene: .; V gene: TRBV28; J gene: TRBJ2-5; CDR3 DNA: TGTGCCAGCAGTCCCGTCGCGGGAGAGACCCAGTACTTC; CDR3 protein: CASSPVAGETQYF
clone size: .; D gene: TRBD1; V gene: TRBV10-2; J gene: TRBJ2-7; CDR3 DNA: TGCGCCAGCAGTGACCGGGCGCAGGGGGCCAACGAGCAGTACTTC; CDR3 protein: CASSDRAQGANEQYF
clone size: .; D gene: .; V gene: TRBV6-5; J gene: TRBJ2-3; CDR3 DNA: TGTGCCAGCAGGGAGGGCGGCAGCACAGATACGCAGTATTTT; CDR3 protein: CASREGGSTDTQYF
clone size: few; D gene: .; V gene: TRBV5-6; J gene: TRBJ2-7; CDR3 DNA: TGTGCCAGCAGCCCGGGTTTTGGGGGCTTTGGATACGAGCAGTACTTC; CDR3 protein: CASSPGFGGFGYEQYF
clone size: .; D gene: .; V gene: TRBV19; J gene: TRBJ1-5; CDR3 DNA: TGTGCCAGTATGCCCGAGGGACACGGCAATCAGCCCCAGCATTTT; CDR3 protein: CASMPEGHGNQPQHF